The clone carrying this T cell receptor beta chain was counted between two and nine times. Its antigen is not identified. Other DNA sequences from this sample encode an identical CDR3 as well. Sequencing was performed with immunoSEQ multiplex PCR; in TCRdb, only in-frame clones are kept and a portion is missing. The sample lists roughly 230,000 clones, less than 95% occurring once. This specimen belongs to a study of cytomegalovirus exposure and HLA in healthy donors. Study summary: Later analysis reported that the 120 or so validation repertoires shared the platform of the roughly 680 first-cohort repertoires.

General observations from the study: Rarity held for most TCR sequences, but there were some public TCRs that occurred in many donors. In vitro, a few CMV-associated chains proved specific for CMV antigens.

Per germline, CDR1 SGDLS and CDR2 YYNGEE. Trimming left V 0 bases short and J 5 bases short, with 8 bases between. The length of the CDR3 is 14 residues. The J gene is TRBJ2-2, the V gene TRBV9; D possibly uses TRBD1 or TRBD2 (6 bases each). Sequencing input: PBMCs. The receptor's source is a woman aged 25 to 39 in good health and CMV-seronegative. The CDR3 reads CASSVGGGTGELFF. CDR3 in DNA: TGTGCCAGCAGCGTAGGAGGGGGGACCGGGGAGCTGTTTTTT.